The clone carrying this T cell receptor (beta chain) appeared a few times. Its specificity is unknown. This specimen comes from a study of T cell repertoires in ileal Crohn's disease. Across the whole study: Operated complications were stricturing disease (roughly 60%) and penetrating disease (roughly 39%). About half of patients got postoperative therapy: approximately twelve thiopurines, roughly 19 anti-TNF. General study results and limits: Compared with non-smokers, active smokers at surgery showed more clonal expansions. Mucosal expansions were suggested to be mainly CD8 T cells.

TCRdb's copy holds only in-frame clones and misses some; the assay was immunoSEQ multiplex PCR. This sample has approximately 27,000 clones, with roughly 81% found just once. Germline CDR1 and CDR2: LNHNV and YYDKDF (reference sequence). CDR3 length equals 17 residues. V lost 0 bases to trimming and J lost 6 bases, with 17 bases between them. The material sequenced was ileal tissue. This sequence joins TRBV15 and TRBJ2-2; weak D call: TRBD1 (5 bases). This sequence was found in an adult with Crohn's disease. This CDR3 is CATSRDAVQGNAGELFF. The CDR3 bases are TGTGCCACCAGCAGAGATGCGGTCCAGGGTAATGCCGGGGAGCTGTTTTTT.